The 6 T cell receptor beta chains in this list originate from one sample, sequenced in a study of blood T cells in healthy people across ages. The second PCR ran roughly 6 to 11 cycles with a sample-barcoded 5' primer and J-beta primers. TCRdb called the 5' RACE reads again in MiXCR, with one record for every CDR3 protein. The sample lists over a million distinct CDR3 sequences; about 25% were seen once. A further study also used this sample, focusing on T cells of mothers and their children.

What was sequenced was blood. Receptors were obtained from a girl aged 2-9 years in good health.

V and J are TRBV5-5 and TRBJ1-4; a possible D gene is TRBD1 (6 bases). V was pared by 2 bases and J by 8 bases, with 22 bases between. The germline CDR1 and CDR2 sequences are SGHKS and YYEKEE (reference sequence). The CDR3 totals 17 residues. CDR3 residues: CASSFPTGTSGAEKLFF. The DNA for the CDR3 is TGTGCCAGCAGCTTTCCCACAGGGACTTCGGGGGCCGAAAAACTGTTTTTT.

This clonotype was observed a handful of times. The rearrangement joins TRBV27 to TRBJ2-5, with D maybe TRBD1 (5 bases). From germline, CDR1 is MNHEY and CDR2 SMNVEV (reference sequence). V was shortened by 5 bases and J by 5 bases, with 18 bases between the two germline ends. The CDR3 covers 15 residues. CDR3 bases: TGTGCCAGCAGTGCCGACAGCCTTTATGGGGAGACCCAGTACTTC. Its protein product is CASSADSLYGETQYF.

A remark on this clonotype: The conserved closing phenylalanine or tryptophan is absent in this CDR3, likely reflecting a read error. V and J are TRBV18 and TRBJ1-1, with a possible D match to TRBD1 (5 bases). V lost 2 bases and J lost 3, with 13 bases in between. CDR1 is KGHSH, CDR2 LQKENI, per germline. The CDR3 has 15 residues. The CDR3 reads CASSPRAGPHTEAFL. The CDR3 DNA reads TGTGCCAGCTCACCAAGGGCAGGGCCTCACACTGAAGCTTTCCTT.

The chain carries TRBV28 and TRBJ2-5, with 12 bases lining up with TRBD2. The J call may be wrong; the DNA end is better matched by TRBJ2-1. Per the germline V gene, CDR1 is MDHEN and CDR2 is SYDVKM. CDR3 length equals 16 residues. DNA of the CDR3: TGTGCCAGCAGTTTCGTCGGACTAGCGGGACCCAATGAGCAGTTCTTC. As protein: CASSFVGLAGPNEQFF.

This clonotype was seen more than once but under ten times. V is TRBV12-3 or TRBV12-4 and J is TRBJ2-6; D uncertain. This CDR3 is 13 amino acids long. Deletions cut 7 bases from V and 1 base from J, with 5 bases between. The CDR3 is CASTISGANVLTF. CDR3 coding DNA: TGTGCCAGCACTATATCTGGGGCCAACGTCCTGACTTTC.

The V call is TRBV15, the J call TRBJ2-7; D uncertain. Germline CDR1 and CDR2: LNHNV and YYDKDF (reference sequence). V lost 0 bases and J lost 1, with 7 bases in between. CDR3 length: 14 amino acids. CDR3 sequence: CATSRDGVSYEQYF. Here the CDR3 DNA reads TGTGCCACCAGCAGAGATGGGGTATCCTACGAGCAGTACTTC.